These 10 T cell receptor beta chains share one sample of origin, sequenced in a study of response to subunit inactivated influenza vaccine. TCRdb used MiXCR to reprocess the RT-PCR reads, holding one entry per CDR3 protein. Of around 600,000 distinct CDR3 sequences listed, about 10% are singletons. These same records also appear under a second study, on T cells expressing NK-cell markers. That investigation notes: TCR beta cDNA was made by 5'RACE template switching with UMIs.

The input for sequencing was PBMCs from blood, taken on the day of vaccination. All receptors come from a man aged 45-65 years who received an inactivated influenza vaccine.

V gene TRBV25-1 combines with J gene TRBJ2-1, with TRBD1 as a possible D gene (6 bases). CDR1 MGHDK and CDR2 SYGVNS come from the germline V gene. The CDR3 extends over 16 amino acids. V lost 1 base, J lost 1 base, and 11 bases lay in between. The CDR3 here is CASSELRGMSYNEQFF. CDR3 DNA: TGTGCCAGCAGTGAATTGAGGGGGATGTCCTACAATGAGCAGTTCTTC.

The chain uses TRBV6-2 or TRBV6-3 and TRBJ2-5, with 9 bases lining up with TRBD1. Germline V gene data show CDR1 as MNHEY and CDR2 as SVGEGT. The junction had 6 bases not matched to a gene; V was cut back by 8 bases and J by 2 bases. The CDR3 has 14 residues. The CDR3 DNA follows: TGTGCCAGCGGGGACAGGGCGAAACAAGAGACCCAGTACTTC. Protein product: CASGDRAKQETQYF.

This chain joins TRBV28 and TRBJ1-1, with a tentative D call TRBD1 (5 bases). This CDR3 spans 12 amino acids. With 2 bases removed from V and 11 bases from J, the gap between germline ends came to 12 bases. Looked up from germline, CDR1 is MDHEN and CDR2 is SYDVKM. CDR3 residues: CASSLTSGSAFF. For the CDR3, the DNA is TGTGCCAGCAGTTTAACCTCAGGGAGTGCTTTCTTT.

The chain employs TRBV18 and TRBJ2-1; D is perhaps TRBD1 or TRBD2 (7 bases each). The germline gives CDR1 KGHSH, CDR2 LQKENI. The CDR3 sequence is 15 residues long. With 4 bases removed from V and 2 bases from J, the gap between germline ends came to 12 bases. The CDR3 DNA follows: TGTGCCAGCTCACAGGGAGGGGGCGCCTACAATGAGCAGTTCTTC. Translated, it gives CASSQGGGAYNEQFF.

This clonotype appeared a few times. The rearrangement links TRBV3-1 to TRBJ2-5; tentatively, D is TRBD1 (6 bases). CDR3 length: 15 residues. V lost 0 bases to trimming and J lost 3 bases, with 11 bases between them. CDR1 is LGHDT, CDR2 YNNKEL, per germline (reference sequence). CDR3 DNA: TGTGCCAGCAGCCAAGATCCTCGGACAGAAGAGACCCAGTACTTC. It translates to CASSQDPRTEETQYF.

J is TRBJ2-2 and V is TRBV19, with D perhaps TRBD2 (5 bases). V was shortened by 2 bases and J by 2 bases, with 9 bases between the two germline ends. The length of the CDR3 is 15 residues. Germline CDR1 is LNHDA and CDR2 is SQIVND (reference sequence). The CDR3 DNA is TGTGCCAGTAGTATATCACGGGGTAACACCGGGGAGCTGTTTTTT. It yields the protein CASSISRGNTGELFF.

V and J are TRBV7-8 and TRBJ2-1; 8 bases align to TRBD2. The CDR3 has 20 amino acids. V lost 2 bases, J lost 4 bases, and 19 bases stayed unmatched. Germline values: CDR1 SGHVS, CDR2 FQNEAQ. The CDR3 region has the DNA TGTGCCAGCAGCTTACCCGGGGGGGCGAGGGTTCGGCAGATTTACAATGAGCAGTTCTTC. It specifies CASSLPGGARVRQIYNEQFF.

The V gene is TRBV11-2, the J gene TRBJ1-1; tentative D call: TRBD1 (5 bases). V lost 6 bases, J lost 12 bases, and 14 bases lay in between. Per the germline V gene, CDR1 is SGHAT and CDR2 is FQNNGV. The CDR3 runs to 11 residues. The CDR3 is CASRRGKETFF. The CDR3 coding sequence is TGTGCCAGCAGGAGGGGCAAGGAAACTTTCTTT.

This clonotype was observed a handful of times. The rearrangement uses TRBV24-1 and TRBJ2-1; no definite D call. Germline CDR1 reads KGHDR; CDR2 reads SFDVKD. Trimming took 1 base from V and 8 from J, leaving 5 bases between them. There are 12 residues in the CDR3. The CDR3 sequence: CATSDFQHEQFF. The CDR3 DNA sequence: TGTGCCACCAGTGATTTCCAGCATGAGCAGTTCTTC.

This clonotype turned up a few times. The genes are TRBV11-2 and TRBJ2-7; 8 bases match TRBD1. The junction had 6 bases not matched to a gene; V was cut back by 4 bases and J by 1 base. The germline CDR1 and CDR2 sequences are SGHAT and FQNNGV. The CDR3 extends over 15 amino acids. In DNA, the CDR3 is TGTGCCAGCAGCTCCCTACAGGGGGTATCCTACGAGCAGTACTTC. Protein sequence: CASSSLQGVSYEQYF.